Each of the 11 T cell receptor beta chains below was sequenced from the same sample in a study of early T cells in non-severe SARS-CoV-2 infection. One entry per CDR3 protein results from TCRdb running MiXCR on the 5' RACE reads. The sample consists of tens of thousands of distinct CDR3 sequences, 4% to 5% of them appearing once. The source material was whole blood. Receptors originate from an adult who was a healthcare worker with PCR-confirmed SARS-CoV-2 infection or an uninfected control (not recorded which).

In its sample, this clonotype was seen a few times. This chain uses TRBV11-2 with TRBJ2-3, with 14 bases that match TRBD2. The CDR3 sequence is 18 residues long. The V gene's germline CDR1 is SGHAT and CDR2 FQNNGV. Trimming at V came to 1 base and at J to 4 bases, leaving 7 bases not matched to a gene. The DNA for the CDR3 is TGTGCCAGCAGCTTAGTCTCAAGACTAGCGGGGGGGGCAGATACGCAGTATTTT. Translated, it gives CASSLVSRLAGGADTQYF.

This clonotype was observed at least ten times. The V and J genes are TRBV5-1 and TRBJ2-3; D is ambiguous. Per the germline V gene, CDR1 is SGHRS and CDR2 is YFSETQ. The CDR3 is 12 amino acids. Trimming took off 4 bases at V and 2 bases at J, with 5 bases between the two ends. CDR3 residues: CASSANTDTQYF. CDR3 DNA sequence: TGCGCCAGCAGCGCGAACACAGATACGCAGTATTTT.

This clonotype turned up a few times. V is TRBV9 and J is TRBJ2-5; D is uncertain. Trimming removed 0 bases from V and 1 base from J, with 7 bases in between. CDR3 length: 14 residues. Germline V gene sequence: CDR1 SGDLS, CDR2 YYNGEE. The CDR3 coding sequence is TGTGCCAGCAGCGTAGAGAGCAGCCAAGAGACCCAGTACTTC. It yields the protein CASSVESSQETQYF. The variable domain in full, with the rest retrieved from reference TRBV9 and TRBJ2-5, is DSGVTQTPKHLITATGQRVTLRCSPRSGDLSVYWYQQSLDQGLQFLIQYYNGEERAKGNILERFSAQQFPDLHSELNLSSLELGDSALYFCASSVESSQETQYFGPGTRLLVL.

The CDR3 nucleotides read TGCGCCAGCACCGCAGGGAGCTCTGGAAACACCATATATTTT. Translating it yields CASTAGSSGNTIYF. The chain recombines TRBV5-1 with TRBJ1-3; TRBD1 might be the D (5 bases). Per germline, CDR1 SGHRS and CDR2 YFSETQ. The CDR3 is 14 amino acids. V was clipped by 6 bases and J by 0 bases, with 10 bases between them.

With respect to this clonotype: A much larger clone is a single base away; this may be a read error. The gene calls are TRBV7-2 and TRBJ1-2; TRBD1 matches at 10 bases. With 8 bases clipped from V and 4 bases from J, the junction kept 10 bases outside the gene matches. This CDR3 region has 15 residues. The V gene's germline CDR1 is SGHTA and CDR2 FQGNSA. The CDR3 DNA sequence: TGTGCCAGCGGGAGACAGGGGGCTAATGGCTATGGCTACACCTTC. Amino acid sequence: CASGRQGANGYGYTF.

This clonotype has ten or more counts. The chain has TRBV20-1 and TRBJ2-1; tentatively, D is TRBD1 or TRBD2 (5 bases each). Germline V gives CDR1 DFQATT, CDR2 SNEGSKA (reference sequence). The CDR3 is made up of 15 amino acids. Trimming cost V 7 bases and J 6 bases, with 22 bases left between them. In DNA form, the CDR3 reads TGCAGTGTTGCCCCGACGGGACCTACAACCAATGAGCAGTTCTTC. Translated: CSVAPTGPTTNEQFF.

This clonotype was seen at least ten times. This sequence joins TRBV20-1 and TRBJ2-5, with D possibly TRBD1 on 6 matching bases. The CDR3 runs 15 residues. V was cut by 0 bases and J by 4 bases, with 15 bases left in between. Germline V gene lookup returns CDR1 DFQATT and CDR2 SNEGSKA (reference sequence). The CDR3 is CSARDSGTSLETQYF. The CDR3, as DNA: TGCAGTGCTAGAGATTCAGGGACATCTTTAGAGACCCAGTACTTC.

This clonotype was seen repeatedly, ten times or more. The chain is built from TRBV9 and TRBJ2-7, with 7 bases matching TRBD1. The CDR3 runs to 14 residues. CDR1 SGDLS and CDR2 YYNGEE come from the germline V gene. V dropped 4 bases and J dropped 5; count of bases not matched to a gene: 9. CDR3 sequence reads: CASSPTGNTDEQYF. The DNA of the CDR3 is TGTGCCAGCAGCCCGACAGGGAATACGGACGAGCAGTACTTC.

This clonotype has at least ten counts. The chain is built from TRBV6-2 or TRBV6-3 and TRBJ2-3, with 7 bases matching TRBD1. V shed 8 bases and J 0 bases; nucleotides not matched to a gene: 14. The length of the CDR3 is 17 residues. The germline V gene encodes CDR1 MNHEY and CDR2 SVGEGT. This CDR3 is CASGDSPETGSTDTQYF. CDR3 nucleotide sequence: TGTGCCAGCGGCGACAGTCCCGAGACAGGGAGCACAGATACGCAGTATTTT.

There are many counts of this clonotype. This chain uses TRBV19 with TRBJ2-7; TRBD1 is a possible D gene (6 bases). V lost 5 bases and J 0 bases, leaving 11 bases between the germline ends. The CDR3 has 14 amino acids. Per germline, CDR1 LNHDA and CDR2 SQIVND (reference sequence). The CDR3: CASSSSTGSYEQYF. CDR3 coding DNA: TGTGCCAGTAGTTCTTCGACAGGCTCCTACGAGCAGTACTTC.

The table lists this clonotype with many counts. The chain couples TRBV29-1 to TRBJ2-5; unclear D gene. This CDR3 is built from 13 residues. The germline V and J ends were trimmed by 1 base and 5 bases, with 11 bases remaining between them. The germline V gene has CDR1 SQVTM and CDR2 ANQGSEA. As DNA, the CDR3 is TGCAGCGTTGAAGTGGTAGTCCGGGAGACCCAGTACTTC. This encodes CSVEVVVRETQYF.